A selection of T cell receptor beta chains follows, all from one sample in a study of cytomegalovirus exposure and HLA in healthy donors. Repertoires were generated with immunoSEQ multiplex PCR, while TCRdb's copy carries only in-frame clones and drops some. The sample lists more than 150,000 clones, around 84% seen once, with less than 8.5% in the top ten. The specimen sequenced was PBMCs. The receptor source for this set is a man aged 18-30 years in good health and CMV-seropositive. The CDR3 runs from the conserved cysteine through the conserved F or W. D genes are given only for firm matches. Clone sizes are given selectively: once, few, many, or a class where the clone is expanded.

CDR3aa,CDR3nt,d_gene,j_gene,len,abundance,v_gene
CASNLGTGDQPQHF,TGTGCCAGCAATTTGGGGACAGGAGATCAGCCCCAGCATTTT,TRBD1,TRBJ1-5,14,.,TRBV6-1
CASSPTGNQPQHF,TGTGCCAGCAGCCCGACAGGAAATCAGCCCCAGCATTTT,.,TRBJ1-5,13,.,TRBV7-9
CASSHDRVGGYTF,TGTGCCAGCAGTCACGACAGGGTCGGAGGCTACACCTTC,TRBD1,TRBJ1-2,13,.,TRBV27
CASSPRTGAGANVLTF,TGTGCCAGCAGCCCCCGCACAGGGGCTGGGGCCAACGTCCTGACTTTC,TRBD1,TRBJ2-6,16,.,TRBV11-1
CASRHRSGSHEQYF,TGTGCCAGCAGGCACCGTAGCGGGAGCCACGAGCAGTACTTC,TRBD2,TRBJ2-7,14,.,TRBV27
CASRGGGETQYF,TGTGCCAGCCGGGGGGGTGGGGAGACCCAGTACTTC,TRBD2,TRBJ2-5,12,.,TRBV27
CASSFRTSGRGNIQYF,TGTGCCAGCAGCTTCCGGACTAGCGGGAGAGGTAACATTCAGTACTTC,TRBD2,TRBJ2-4,16,.,TRBV5-6
CASSLPGLAGNTGELFF,TGTGCCAGCAGTTTGCCCGGACTAGCGGGGAACACCGGGGAGCTGTTTTTT,TRBD2,TRBJ2-2,17,.,TRBV28
CASREGSKETQYF,TGTGCCAGCAGGGAAGGGAGCAAGGAGACCCAGTACTTC,.,TRBJ2-5,13,.,TRBV25-1
CGGVTYEQYF,TGCGGGGGGGTAACCTACGAGCAGTACTTC,TRBD2,TRBJ2-7,10,.,TRBV9
CASSLSLTLAGELFF,TGTGCCAGCAGTTTATCCCTGACATTGGCCGGGGAGCTGTTTTTT,.,TRBJ2-2,15,once,TRBV27
CAIRGLAAYEQYF,TGTGCCATCAGAGGACTAGCGGCCTACGAGCAGTACTTC,TRBD2,TRBJ2-7,13,.,TRBV10-3
CAWGTGVDYEQYF,TGTGCCTGGGGGACAGGGGTGGACTACGAGCAGTACTTC,TRBD1,TRBJ2-7,13,.,TRBV30
CASNPGGGYNEQFF,TGCGCCAGCAACCCCGGGGGGGGCTACAATGAGCAGTTCTTC,TRBD2,TRBJ2-1,14,.,TRBV5-1
CASSAPTWEGSANTGELFF,TGTGCCAGCAGCGCTCCTACCTGGGAGGGTTCCGCGAACACCGGGGAGCTGTTTTTT,TRBD2,TRBJ2-2,19,.,TRBV9
CASSPRDRGRGTDTQYF,TGTGCCAGCAGTCCCCGGGACAGGGGGCGCGGCACAGATACGCAGTATTTT,TRBD1,TRBJ2-3,17,.,TRBV27
CASSQESGGASGTSYPHTQYF,TGCGCCAGCAGCCAAGAATCCGGTGGGGCTAGCGGGACCTCTTACCCCCATACGCAGTATTTT,TRBD2,TRBJ2-3,21,.,TRBV4-3
CASTYFSGANVLTF,TGTGCCAGTACGTACTTTTCTGGGGCCAACGTCCTGACTTTC,.,TRBJ2-6,14,.,TRBV19
CASSHSNVGYGYTF,TGTGCCAGCAGCCACAGTAACGTCGGATATGGCTACACCTTC,.,TRBJ1-2,14,once,TRBV11-1
CASSRGQGRDIQYF,TGCGCCAGCAGTAGAGGACAGGGGAGGGACATTCAGTACTTC,TRBD1,TRBJ2-4,14,few,TRBV10-1